The T cell receptor beta chain under discussion was sequenced for a study of vaccination effects on CD4 cells after COVID-19. Antigen-specific CD4+ T cells were first expanded with viral peptide pools by the ViraFEST assay and only then sequenced. Following an approximately 11-day culture, CD4+ T cells were purified. In the vaccine recipients, nucleocapsid antibodies were negative and there was no prior SARS-CoV-2 infection. The length of the CDR3 is 14 residues. Germline CDR1 is MGHDK and CDR2 is SYGVNS. V was cut by 2 bases and J by 2 bases, with 6 bases left in between. As regards this clone: Its target is not known.

Method: immunoSEQ multiplex PCR; TCRdb's copy keeps in-frame clones and lacks some. The sample records about 73,000 clones, about four fifths being singletons. This material consisted of CD4+ T cells from PBMCs cultured with SARS-CoV-2 spike peptides, taken before COVID-19 vaccination. The clonotype was recovered from a human donor who received a COVID-19 vaccine. The chain has TRBV25-1 and TRBJ2-2; D is unclear. Here the CDR3 DNA reads TGTGCCAGCAGTGAAGAGCCAAACACCGGGGAGCTGTTTTTT. Translating gives CASSEEPNTGELFF.